This T cell receptor (beta chain) is drawn from a study of monozygotic twins with inflammatory bowel disease. UMIs with a 6-nucleotide sample barcode were added by template switching. TCRdb reanalyzed the 5' RACE reads, giving one entry per CDR3 protein sequence and no DNA. In all, the sample yields 330,000 or so distinct CDR3 sequences. Whole-study results and caveats: A lone strong IBD-associated signal or clonotype found no support.

Whole blood without T cell sorting served as the source of isolated total RNA. To note about this clonotype: No antigen is known for it.

The length of the CDR3 is 14 residues. Germline V lookup: CDR1 SGHVS, CDR2 FQNEAQ. The chain recombines TRBV7-8 with TRBJ2-7; TCRdb's D gene call, TRBD1, goes unchecked for lack of DNA. Material: blood. The clonotype comes from a human donor with ulcerative colitis or Crohn's disease, or a healthy co-twin of an affected twin (not recorded which). This chain's CDR3 is CASSLGTNYYEQYF. Full variable domain (outside the CDR3, taken from reference TRBV7-8 and TRBJ2-7): GAGVSQSPRYKVAKRGQDVALRCDPISGHVSLFWYQQALGQGPEFLTYFQNEAQLDKSGLPSDRFFAERPEGSVSTLKIQRTQQEDSAVYLCASSLGTNYYEQYFGPGTRLTVT.